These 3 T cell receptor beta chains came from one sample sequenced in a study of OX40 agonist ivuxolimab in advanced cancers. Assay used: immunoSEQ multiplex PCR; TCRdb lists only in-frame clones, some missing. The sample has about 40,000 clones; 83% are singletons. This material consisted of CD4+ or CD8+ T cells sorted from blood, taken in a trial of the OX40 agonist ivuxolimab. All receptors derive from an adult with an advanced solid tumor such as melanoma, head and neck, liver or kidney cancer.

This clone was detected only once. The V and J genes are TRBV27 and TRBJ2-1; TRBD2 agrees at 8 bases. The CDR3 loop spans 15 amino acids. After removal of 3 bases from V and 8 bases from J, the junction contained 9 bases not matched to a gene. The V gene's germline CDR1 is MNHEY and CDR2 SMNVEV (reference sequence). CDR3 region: CASSFPGGALDEQFF. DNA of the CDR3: TGTGCCAGCAGTTTCCCCGGGGGGGCTTTGGATGAGCAGTTCTTC.

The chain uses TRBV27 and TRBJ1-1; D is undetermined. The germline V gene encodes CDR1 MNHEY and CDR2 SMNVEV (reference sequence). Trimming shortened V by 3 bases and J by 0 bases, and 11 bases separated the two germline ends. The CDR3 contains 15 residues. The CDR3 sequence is CASSLVPRLNTEAFF. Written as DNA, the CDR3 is TGTGCCAGCAGTTTGGTACCCCGCCTGAACACTGAAGCTTTCTTT.

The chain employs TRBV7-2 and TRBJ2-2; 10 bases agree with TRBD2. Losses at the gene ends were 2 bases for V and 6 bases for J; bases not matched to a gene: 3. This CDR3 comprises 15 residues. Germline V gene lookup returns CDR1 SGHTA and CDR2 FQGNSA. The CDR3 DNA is TGTGCCAGCAGCTTAAGCGGGGGGGCCGCCGGGGAGCTGTTTTTT. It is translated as CASSLSGGAAGELFF. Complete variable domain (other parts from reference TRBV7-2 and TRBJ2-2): GAGVSQSPSNKVTEKGKDVELRCDPISGHTALYWYRQSLGQGLEFLIYFQGNSAPDKSGLPSDRFSAERTGGSVSTLTIQRTQQEDSAVYLCASSLSGGAAGELFFGEGSRLTVL.